Listed here are 10 T cell receptor beta chains from one sample, sequenced in a study of neurological immune-mediated disorders. One entry per CDR3 protein, called by TCRdb with MiXCR from the 5' RACE reads. Of approximately 49,000 distinct CDR3 sequences listed, 9% to 10% are singletons. Regarding time point: longitudinal time-point 1 (baseline). Sequenced sample: PBMCs. These receptors were collected from a woman aged 40-49 years in good health.

This clonotype was seen ten or more times. Because the CDR3's place on the DNA is in doubt, the DNA is left out and the CDR3 is given as listed by TCRdb. This sequence joins TRBV5-1 and TRBJ2-1; the D call TRBD1 from the table was never checked on the DNA. 13 amino acids form the CDR3, both terminal residues included. CDR1 is SGHRS, CDR2 YFSETQ, per germline. The CDR3: CASSLAWAEGTFF.

Worth noting for this clonotype: A much larger clone differs by one base, so this may be a read error. The gene calls are TRBV5-1 and TRBJ2-3; tentatively, D is TRBD2 (6 bases). The CDR3 consists of 14 residues. Looked up from germline, CDR1 is SGHRS and CDR2 is YFSETQ. The ends were cut back, 2 bases at V and 2 bases at J, with 9 bases in the middle. The CDR3 reads CASSLGGTTDTQYF. CDR3 nucleotide sequence: TGCGCCAGCAGCTTAGGCGGGACCACAGATACGCAGTATTTT.

In its sample, this clonotype was seen many times. The rearrangement uses TRBV5-5 and TRBJ1-4; the D gene is possibly TRBD1 (5 bases). CDR1 and CDR2 from the germline V gene are SGHKS and YYEKEE (reference sequence). This CDR3 has 15 amino acids. Trimming removed 6 bases from V and 5 bases from J, with 17 bases in between. The CDR3 loop is CASNRGGARNEKLFF. CDR3 nucleotides: TGTGCCAGCAACCGGGGAGGGGCGAGAAATGAAAAACTGTTTTTT.

The table lists this clonotype with many counts. The chain has TRBV6-6 and TRBJ1-2, with D hard to call. V lost 7 bases, J lost 1 base, and 7 bases lay in between. CDR3 length: 12 residues. Germline values: CDR1 MNHNY, CDR2 SVGAGI (reference sequence). Here the CDR3 reads CASTLSNYGYTF. CDR3 coding DNA: TGTGCCAGCACCTTGAGTAACTATGGCTACACCTTC.

This clonotype was counted ten times or more. V is TRBV4-3 and J is TRBJ2-2; TRBD2 matches at 12 bases. CDR3 length: 17 amino acids. CDR1 is LGHNA and CDR2 is YSLEER in the germline V gene. Trimming took 2 bases from V and 4 from J; bases not matched to a gene: 5. CDR3 DNA sequence: TGCGCCAGCAGCCAACTAGCGGGGGGGCCAATCACCGGGGAGCTGTTTTTT. Its translation is CASSQLAGGPITGELFF.

The CDR3: CASSSGQVNTEAFF. In DNA, the CDR3 is TGCGCCAGCAGCTCGGGACAAGTGAACACTGAAGCTTTCTTT. The rearrangement links TRBV5-1 to TRBJ1-1, with D maybe TRBD1 (6 bases). There are 14 residues in the CDR3. In germline, CDR1 is SGHRS, CDR2 YFSETQ. V was pared by 3 bases and J by 0 bases, with 9 bases between. Full variable domain (outside the CDR3, taken from reference TRBV5-1 and TRBJ1-1): KAGVTQTPRYLIKTRGQQVTLSCSPISGHRSVSWYQQTPGQGLQFLFEYFSETQRNKGNFPGRFSGRQFSNSRSEMNVSTLELGDSALYLCASSSGQVNTEAFFGQGTRLTVV.

This clonotype appeared many times. V usage is TRBV5-6 and J usage is TRBJ2-4; tentative D call: TRBD2 (5 bases). Trimming shortened V by 0 bases and J by 0 bases, and 16 bases separated the two germline ends. Looked up from germline, CDR1 is SGHDT and CDR2 is YYEEEE. The CDR3 sequence is 18 residues long. In nucleotides, the CDR3 is TGTGCCAGCAGCTTGGAGGCCCGGACTGGAGTAGCCAAAAACATTCAGTACTTC. Translating it yields CASSLEARTGVAKNIQYF.

In its sample, this clonotype was seen many times. The V and J genes are TRBV7-6 and TRBJ1-6; a weak D match, TRBD1 (6 bases). This CDR3 comprises 15 residues. Germline lookup yields CDR1 SGHVS and CDR2 FNYEAQ. Trimming stripped 3 bases from V and 7 bases from J, with 13 bases between. The CDR3 sequence: CASSFDGGPNSPLHF. In nucleotides, the CDR3 is TGTGCCAGCAGCTTCGACGGGGGCCCAAATTCACCCCTCCACTTT.

This clonotype was seen many times. The chain combines TRBV7-9 with TRBJ2-5; D unresolved. The germline V and J ends were trimmed by 0 bases and 4 bases, with 15 bases remaining between them. This CDR3 is 16 amino acids long. CDR1 is SEHNR and CDR2 is FQNEAQ in the germline V gene (reference sequence). CDR3 loop: CASSLAGNRGRETQYF. The DNA for the CDR3 is TGTGCCAGCAGCTTAGCCGGTAATCGCGGCAGAGAGACCCAGTACTTC.

Ten or more counts support this clonotype. The J gene is TRBJ1-5, the V gene TRBV4-3; D call uncertain. The V and J ends lost 0 bases and 1 base respectively, with 7 bases between them. The CDR3 consists of 15 residues. Per the germline V gene, CDR1 is LGHNA and CDR2 is YSLEER. CDR3 amino acids: CASSQDSRSNQPQHF. Written as DNA, the CDR3 is TGCGCCAGCAGCCAAGATTCGAGGAGCAATCAGCCCCAGCATTTT.